This T cell receptor (beta chain) was observed in a study of glioma-infiltrating T cells after dendritic cell vaccination. Study-level information: The vaccine used monocyte-derived dendritic cells pulsed overnight with autologous tumor lysate. Study-level points and caveats: Survival was not directly related to TCR clonality in these patients.

Input was roughly 2.2 ug genomic DNA, or all available if less. The primer mix had 60 V beta and 13 J beta primers. The assay was immunoSEQ multiplex PCR, and TCRdb's table has in-frame clones only and misses some. Among about 3,100 clones, about three quarters were seen once, and the ten largest hold about 4.3%. Germline V gives CDR1 MNHEY, CDR2 SMNVEV (reference sequence). The CDR3 contains 15 residues. V was pared by 6 bases and J by 5 bases, with 17 bases between. Details on this clone: Its antigen is undetermined.

Sequencing was performed on tumor tissue, taken before dendritic cell vaccination. The origin of this receptor is a human donor with glioblastoma. The chain carries TRBV27 and TRBJ1-5; possible D gene TRBD1, 6 bases. CDR3 residues: CASSPSGTPYQPQHF. In DNA, the CDR3 is TGTGCCAGCAGCCCCTCCGGGACACCTTATCAGCCCCAGCATTTT.